What follows is one TCR beta chain and its context. The antigen it recognizes is unknown. No much larger clonotype is one base removed from it; base qualities were not supplied. The donors were healthy, HIV-negative adults who had no recently reported acute infections or vaccinations. Every donor was a Caucasian adult residing in Nashville, Tennessee, USA. CD4+ T cells were enriched through magnetic negative selection, after which naive cells were positively selected on CD45RA and the remaining negative fraction served as the memory subset. After blood collection by leukapheresis, PBMCs were isolated using Ficoll-Histopaque density gradient centrifugation and then cryopreserved in the vapor phase of liquid nitrogen. Analytical flow cytometry was used to check the purity and quantity of every magnetically sorted T cell population. Genomic DNA was isolated from each sorted fraction and quantified by UV absorbance on a Nanodrop 2000c.

These data belong to a study of shared clonotypes between healthy human individuals (dated by TCRdb to 2020 to 2021). At the level of the whole study: A few men and two women, aged 18 to 49 years, made up the cohort. Each donor's leukapheresis produced roughly between roughly 0.9 and 8.9 billion PBMCs. For each donor, CD4 naive and CD4 memory were each given three plates, CD8 naive was given two plates, and CD8 memory was given one plate. Libraries were prepared and TCR repertoires were sequenced by different laboratories using diverse techniques, in order to increase sequencing depth and limit assay-specific biases. The study deeply sequenced blood TCR repertoires of roughly five healthy adults to estimate repertoire size and the extent of clonotype sharing between individuals. Broader findings and caveats from the paper: Naive subsets generally had larger estimated clonotype richness than memory subsets did. Incomplete sequencing was indicated by rarefaction of sorted-subset datasets, despite the large sequencing depth. Because the study included only a small number of donors, the genetic and exposure-history diversity represented was limited. When a handful of donors were compared, the shared fraction of clonotypes was 5% to 6.5% for naive CD4, 3% to 4% for naive CD8, 2.3% for memory CD4, and under 0.5% for memory CD8. Only blood was sampled, and tissue TCR repertoires likely differ from those in blood. Based on pairwise subsampling, the degree of clonotype sharing among donors was expected to be affected by sequencing depth. Higher generation probabilities were observed for clonotypes shared by all four sorted-subset donors than for non-shared clonotypes.

Using the deep immunoSEQ assay, multiplex PCR amplified TCR CDR3 regions from genomic DNA. Extracted genomic DNA from each cell subset was spread evenly across all wells of several immunoSEQ 96-well plates, with each plate serving as a replicate. Each replicate PCR for sorted subsets received around 210 ng genomic DNA, equal to tens of thousands of T cell genomes. The purified libraries were quantified using a Qubit 3.0 fluorometer, sized with a Bioanalyzer 2100, and then quantified again using the KAPA Library Quantification kit. Each immunoSEQ 96-well plate was sequenced on its own single-read 150-cycle Illumina NextSeq 550 flow cell. As for the original processing: Because the immunoSEQ output included only junctional sequences and no quality scores, the filtering could not be the same as the filtering used for full-length reads. Sequences were annotated with PyIR, a Python wrapper for IgBLAST v1.9, using IMGT germline references to assign V/J genes and CDR3. Any read was removed if the V/J assignment was weak (E-value above 1e-6), the CDR3 was missing, or the read contained stop codons, out-of-frame junctions, or ambiguous translated residues. V3J clonotypes were defined as sequences sharing the same inferred V gene, J gene, and CDR3 amino acid sequence. To compute the percentage overlap between repertoires, the number of shared unique clonotypes was divided by the size of the smaller repertoire. RTK rarefaction, the Chao1 estimator, and Recon v2.1 estimates of unobserved clonotypes were used to assess repertoire richness. OLGA was used to compute generation probabilities for all TCRbeta clonotypes that the gDNA method yielded from four donors. TCRdb obtained this table from immuneACCESS and retained in-frame rearrangements with V and J assigned. These tables miss some clones; where compared with another copy, unresolved V genes account for less than half of the shortfall, and the remainder is unexplained. That table furnishes V, J and clone size, whereas the DNA furnished D and trimming. The sample table records 1 million to 1.2 million clones; around 77% of these occur just once. The ten largest clones add up to about 0.94% of the sample.

The clonotype originates from a man younger than 35 in good health. Some clones in this sample may be carry-over from other donors' samples. The sample consisted of memory CD4+ T cells from PBMCs. In light of the paper, this sample's cell subset or site label describes: CD45RA-negative fraction.

The CDR3 reads as follows: CASSLQQGAEAFF. The DNA is TGTGCCAGCAGCTTACAACAGGGGGCTGAAGCTTTCTTT. Rearrangement joined TRBV7-3 to TRBJ1-1; 8 bases in between match TRBD1. From its cysteine to its phenylalanine, the CDR3 spans 13 amino acids. This entry keeps only the CDR3 DNA: 39 bases, framed from base 1. V is trimmed back by 2 bases and J by 6 bases, and the junction contains 2 bases that no gene match accounts for. The germline V gene provides CDR1 SGHTA and CDR2 FQGTGA. This CDR3, with the reference TRBV7-3 and TRBJ1-1 proteins standing in past its ends, gives the full variable domain GAGVSQTPSNKVTEKGKYVELRCDPISGHTALYWYRQSLGQGPEFLIYFQGTGAADDSGLPNDRFFAVRPEGSVSTLKIQRTERGDSAVYLCASSLQQGAEAFFGQGTRLTVV.